Below are 26 T cell receptor beta chains sequenced from a single sample in a study of shared clonotypes between healthy human individuals. The data were produced by immunoSEQ multiplex PCR, yet TCRdb's version contains in-frame clones alone and is incomplete. Here the sample spans approximately 2.3 million clones, over 90% being singletons. Sample: naive CD4+ T cells from PBMCs. The subset was: CD45RA+ positively selected. The receptors stem from a man younger than 35 in good health. Some clones in this sample may be carry-over from other donors' samples.

CDR3 coding DNA: TGTGCCAGCAGCGTAATCATCGGGGGGAACACCGGGGAGCTGTTTTTT. As protein: CASSVIIGGNTGELFF. The V and J genes are TRBV9 and TRBJ2-2, with D maybe TRBD2 (6 bases). Germline lookup yields CDR1 SGDLS and CDR2 YYNGEE. V lost 1 base to trimming and J lost 1 base, with 11 bases between them. The CDR3 consists of 16 residues.

The chain recombines TRBV28 with TRBJ2-5, with a possible D match to TRBD1 (5 bases). The CDR3 covers 14 residues. Deletions cut 3 bases from V and 5 bases from J, with 13 bases between. Germline-derived CDR1 and CDR2 are MDHEN and SYDVKM. DNA for the CDR3: TGTGCCAGCAGTTTCGCCAGGGAAGGGGAGACCCAGTACTTC. Encoded protein: CASSFAREGETQYF.

The table lists this clone with a few counts. This chain connects TRBV10-3 to TRBJ1-1, with a possible D match to TRBD1 (5 bases). The CDR3 contains 12 residues. Trimming left V 10 bases short and J 6 bases short, with 15 bases between. CDR1 is ENHRY, CDR2 SYGVKD, per germline. CDR3 DNA sequence: TGTGCCACCAGAACTAAGGGGTCTGAAGCTTTCTTT. Amino acid sequence: CATRTKGSEAFF.

The chain couples TRBV7-9 to TRBJ1-3; D gene unclear. Looked up from germline, CDR1 is SEHNR and CDR2 is FQNEAQ (reference sequence). V was clipped by 4 bases and J by 0 bases, with 7 bases between them. The length of the CDR3 is 14 residues. The CDR3 region is CASSSVGSGNTIYF. The CDR3 DNA is TGTGCCAGCAGCTCCGTAGGCTCTGGAAACACCATATATTTT.

The chain links TRBV11-2 to TRBJ2-3; 8 nucleotides match TRBD2. The V gene's germline CDR1 is SGHAT and CDR2 FQNNGV. V dropped 1 base and J dropped 3; count of bases not matched to a gene: 3. The CDR3 runs to 15 residues. The chain's CDR3 is CASSLAGGRTDTQYF. As DNA, the CDR3 is TGTGCCAGCAGCTTAGCGGGAGGGAGGACAGATACGCAGTATTTT.

The chain links TRBV29-1 to TRBJ2-5, with 7 bases fitting TRBD1. V shed 2 bases, J shed 2 bases, and the junction held 2 bases outside the gene matches. This CDR3 has 13 residues. Germline V gives CDR1 SQVTM, CDR2 ANQGSEA. DNA of the CDR3: TGCAGCGTTGAACGGGACAGACAAGAGACCCAGTACTTC. Amino acid sequence: CSVERDRQETQYF.

The chain joins TRBV30 to TRBJ2-7; 9 bases map to TRBD1. This CDR3 is 14 amino acids long. Germline assignment: CDR1 GTSNPN and CDR2 SVGIG (reference sequence). The V gene end was trimmed by 3 bases and the J gene end by 2 bases; junction bases not matched to a gene: 5. The CDR3 spells CAWSGDRVTYEQYF. The CDR3 region has the DNA TGTGCCTGGAGCGGGGACAGGGTTACCTACGAGCAGTACTTC.

This rearrangement joins TRBV20-1 to TRBJ1-1; D gene ambiguous. Germline loops: CDR1 DFQATT, CDR2 SNEGSKA (reference sequence). V was shortened by 2 bases and J by 6 bases, with 7 bases between the two germline ends. The CDR3 contains 11 residues. CDR3 DNA sequence: TGCAGTGCTAGACCCCAGGCTGAAGCTTTCTTT. Its translation: CSARPQAEAFF.

V gene TRBV27 combines with J gene TRBJ1-5; no definite D call. The CDR3 extends over 13 amino acids. V shed 4 bases and J shed 7 bases, with 11 bases lying between them. The V gene's germline CDR1 is MNHEY and CDR2 SMNVEV (reference sequence). In DNA, the CDR3 is TGTGCCAGCAGTTCCAGGCGAGGACAGCCCCAGCATTTT. Amino acid sequence: CASSSRRGQPQHF.

This clone has a single count. This chain connects TRBV25-1 to TRBJ1-5; D gene ambiguous. CDR1 is MGHDK, CDR2 SYGVNS, per germline. V gave up 2 bases and J gave up 5 bases, with 7 bases separating them. The CDR3 has 13 amino acids. The CDR3 DNA is TGTGCCAGCAGTGAAATGGCTGATCAGCCCCAGCATTTT. Translated, it gives CASSEMADQPQHF. The variable domain in full, completed from reference TRBV25-1 and TRBJ1-5, reads EADIYQTPRYLVIGTGKKITLECSQTMGHDKMYWYQQDPGMELHLIHYSYGVNSTEKGDLSSESTVSRIRTEHFPLTLESARPSHTSQYLCASSEMADQPQHFGDGTRLSIL.

The chain recombines TRBV28 with TRBJ1-2; TRBD1 matches at 8 bases. The CDR3 covers 14 residues. Per the germline V gene, CDR1 is MDHEN and CDR2 is SYDVKM. The V gene end was trimmed by 7 bases and the J gene end by 0 bases; junction bases not matched to a gene: 4. In nucleotides, the CDR3 is TGTGCCAGCATCCCAGGGGGCACTAACTATGGCTACACCTTC. It specifies CASIPGGTNYGYTF.

The rearrangement uses TRBV29-1 and TRBJ1-1, with D possibly matching TRBD1 (6 bases). CDR1 and CDR2 (germline): SQVTM, ANQGSEA. V lost 4 bases and J lost 3, with 9 bases in between. The CDR3 extends over 12 amino acids. CDR3 bases: TGCAGCGTTGTCGCAGGGGACACTGAAGCTTTCTTT. Residues: CSVVAGDTEAFF. The full variable domain, with the rest looked up from reference TRBV29-1 and TRBJ1-1, is SAVISQKPSRDICQRGTSLTIQCQVDSQVTMMFWYRQQPGQSLTLIATANQGSEATYESGFVIDKFPISRPNLTFSTLTVSNMSPEDSSIYLCSVVAGDTEAFFGQGTRLTVV.

The chain couples TRBV7-8 to TRBJ1-2, with D uncertain. CDR1 and CDR2 (germline): SGHVS, FQNEAQ. Trimming removed 1 base from V and 5 bases from J, with 14 bases in between. CDR3 size: 15 residues. CDR3 sequence reads: CASSLGSIGLYGYTF. Written as DNA, the CDR3 is TGTGCCAGCAGCTTAGGGTCAATAGGGCTATATGGCTACACCTTC.

The chain recombines TRBV5-1 with TRBJ2-3; 8 bases map to TRBD2. This CDR3 is built from 21 residues. J was trimmed by 3 bases and V by 1 base; bases with no gene match: 22. CDR1 SGHRS and CDR2 YFSETQ come from the germline V gene. The DNA of the CDR3 is TGCGCCAGCAGCTTGAAGCGTCCAGCGGGAGTTTTAAGGGAGTCAACAGATACGCAGTATTTT. It is translated as CASSLKRPAGVLRESTDTQYF.

The chain recombines TRBV9 with TRBJ2-2; TRBD2 agrees at 8 bases. The V gene's germline CDR1 is SGDLS and CDR2 YYNGEE. Losses at the gene ends were 4 bases for V and 0 bases for J; bases not matched to a gene: 11. CDR3 length: 18 residues. CDR3 region: CASSSKPSGSTNTGELFF. CDR3 DNA: TGTGCCAGCAGCTCCAAACCTAGCGGGTCCACGAACACCGGGGAGCTGTTTTTT.

The rearrangement links TRBV15 to TRBJ1-2, with D maybe TRBD1 (6 bases). The CDR3 length is 15 residues. V was shortened by 1 base and J by 0 bases, with 9 bases between the two germline ends. Germline V gene lookup returns CDR1 LNHNV and CDR2 YYDKDF (reference sequence). CDR3 in amino acids: CATSRVGQANYGYTF. CDR3 in DNA: TGTGCCACCAGCAGAGTGGGACAAGCTAACTATGGCTACACCTTC.

The chain employs TRBV30 and TRBJ2-1; 8 bases fit TRBD2. Germline CDR1 reads GTSNPN; CDR2 reads SVGIG (reference sequence). The CDR3 runs to 14 residues. The J segment lost 6 bases and the V segment lost 5 bases, leaving 9 bases of the junction unmatched. The CDR3 coding sequence is TGTGCCTGGGATCTAGCGGGCGGTCGCAATGAGCAGTTCTTC. Translated: CAWDLAGGRNEQFF.

V is TRBV27 and J is TRBJ2-1; tentatively, D is TRBD2 (5 bases). Per germline, CDR1 MNHEY and CDR2 SMNVEV (reference sequence). Trimming cost V 4 bases and J 0 bases, with 13 bases left between them. The CDR3 contains 16 residues. The CDR3 loop is CASSSISTSSYNEQFF. The CDR3 region has the DNA TGTGCCAGCAGTTCAATTTCAACTAGCTCCTACAATGAGCAGTTCTTC.

The chain has TRBV6-1 and TRBJ1-5; 7 bases map to TRBD1. The CDR3 has 16 residues. CDR1 is MNHNS and CDR2 is SASEGT in the germline V gene. The ends lost 3 bases at V and 3 bases at J; junction bases unmatched: 8. The CDR3: CASSDYRQGPNQPQHF. The CDR3 DNA follows: TGTGCCAGCAGTGATTACCGACAGGGTCCCAATCAGCCCCAGCATTTT.

This chain joins TRBV28 and TRBJ2-7; 7 bases are a match to TRBD1. In germline, CDR1 is MDHEN, CDR2 SYDVKM. V was pared by 7 bases and J by 2 bases, with 5 bases of the junction left unmatched. There are 13 residues in the CDR3. The CDR3 region is CASTRQGAYEQYF. CDR3 coding DNA: TGTGCCAGCACCAGACAGGGAGCCTACGAGCAGTACTTC.

J is TRBJ1-6 and V is TRBV13; D is perhaps TRBD1 (5 bases). The CDR3 runs 15 residues. The ends were cut back, 4 bases at V and 5 bases at J, with 12 bases in the middle. Germline V lookup: CDR1 PRHDT, CDR2 FYEKMQ (reference sequence). CDR3 sequence: CASSSRQTHNSPLHF. CDR3 DNA: TGTGCCAGCAGCTCTCGACAGACCCATAATTCACCCCTCCACTTT. The whole variable domain, remainder taken from reference TRBV13 and TRBJ1-6, is AAGVIQSPRHLIKEKRETATLKCYPIPRHDTVYWYQQGPGQDPQFLISFYEKMQSDKGSIPDRFSAQQFSDYHSELNMSSLELGDSALYFCASSSRQTHNSPLHFGNGTRLTVT.

The J gene is TRBJ2-5, the V gene TRBV25-1, with 8 bases that match TRBD1. This CDR3 spans 16 amino acids. CDR1 and CDR2 from the germline V gene are MGHDK and SYGVNS. Trimming took 1 base from V and 4 from J; bases not matched to a gene: 8. CDR3 coding DNA: TGTGCCAGCAGTGAATCCCAGGGGGCTCATCGAGAGACCCAGTACTTC. This encodes CASSESQGAHRETQYF. Complete variable domain (other parts from reference TRBV25-1 and TRBJ2-5): EADIYQTPRYLVIGTGKKITLECSQTMGHDKMYWYQQDPGMELHLIHYSYGVNSTEKGDLSSESTVSRIRTEHFPLTLESARPSHTSQYLCASSESQGAHRETQYFGPGTRLLVL.

V usage is TRBV7-2 and J usage is TRBJ2-3, with 9 bases fitting TRBD2. The V gene end was trimmed by 1 base and the J gene end by 1 base; junction bases not matched to a gene: 3. The length of the CDR3 is 16 residues. Germline CDR1 reads SGHTA; CDR2 reads FQGNSA. CDR3: CASSLGRLAGTDTQYF. The CDR3 DNA sequence: TGTGCCAGCAGCTTAGGACGACTAGCGGGCACAGATACGCAGTATTTT.

The J gene is TRBJ2-1, the V gene TRBV7-3; D remains ambiguous. V lost 1 base to trimming and J lost 5 bases, with 12 bases between them. The CDR3 consists of 15 residues. Germline V gene sequence: CDR1 SGHTA, CDR2 FQGTGA. DNA for the CDR3: TGTGCCAGCAGCTTAAAAAGGACCGTAGACAATGAGCAGTTCTTC. It codes for CASSLKRTVDNEQFF.

This rearrangement joins TRBV9 to TRBJ2-1, with a tentative D call TRBD2 (6 bases). V was clipped by 0 bases and J by 1 base, with 8 bases between them. There are 15 residues in the CDR3. Germline values: CDR1 SGDLS, CDR2 YYNGEE. DNA of the CDR3: TGTGCCAGCAGCGTAGCTAGCGCTTCCTACAATGAGCAGTTCTTC. Protein: CASSVASASYNEQFF.

This chain links TRBV6-5 with TRBJ2-6; D not resolved. V lost 7 bases, J lost 0 bases, and 7 bases lay in between. Germline values: CDR1 MNHEY, CDR2 SVGAGI. There are 14 residues in the CDR3. The CDR3 DNA reads TGTGCCAGCATGGCGATCTCTGGGGCCAACGTCCTGACTTTC. Its protein product is CASMAISGANVLTF.